Given below is one TCR beta chain in context. CDR1 is MNHNS, CDR2 SASEGT, per germline. This CDR3 is built from 14 residues. V shed 7 bases, J shed 4 bases, and the junction held 8 bases outside the gene matches. The data stem from a study of OX40 agonist ivuxolimab in advanced cancers. Profiled with immunoSEQ multiplex PCR; TCRdb holds only in-frame clones, not every one. The sample lists about 67,000 clones, about 91% occurring once. The sequencing here drew on CD4+ or CD8+ T cells sorted from blood, taken in a trial of the OX40 agonist ivuxolimab. The chain uses TRBV6-1 and TRBJ2-7; 9 nucleotides align to TRBD2. This receptor was obtained from an adult with an advanced solid tumor such as melanoma, head and neck, liver or kidney cancer. CDR3 protein: CASNLSGRRYEQYF. In DNA, the CDR3 is TGTGCCAGCAATTTAAGCGGGAGGAGATACGAGCAGTACTTC.